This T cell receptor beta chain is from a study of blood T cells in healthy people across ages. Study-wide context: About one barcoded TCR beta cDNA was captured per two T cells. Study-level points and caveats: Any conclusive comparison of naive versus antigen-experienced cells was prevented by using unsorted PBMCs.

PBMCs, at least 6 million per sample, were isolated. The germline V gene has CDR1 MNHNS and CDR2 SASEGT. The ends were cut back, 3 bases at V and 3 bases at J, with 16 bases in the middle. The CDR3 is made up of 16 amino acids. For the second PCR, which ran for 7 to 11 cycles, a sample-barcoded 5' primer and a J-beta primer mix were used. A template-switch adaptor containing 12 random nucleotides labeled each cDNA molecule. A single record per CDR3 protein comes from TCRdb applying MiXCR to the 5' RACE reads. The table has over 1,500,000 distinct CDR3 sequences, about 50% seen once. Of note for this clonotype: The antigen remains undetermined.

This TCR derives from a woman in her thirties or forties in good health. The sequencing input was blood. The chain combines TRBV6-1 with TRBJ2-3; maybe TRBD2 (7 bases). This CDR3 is CASSEGWGGGTDTQYF. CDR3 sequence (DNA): TGTGCCAGCAGTGAGGGGTGGGGGGGCGGAACAGATACGCAGTATTTT.